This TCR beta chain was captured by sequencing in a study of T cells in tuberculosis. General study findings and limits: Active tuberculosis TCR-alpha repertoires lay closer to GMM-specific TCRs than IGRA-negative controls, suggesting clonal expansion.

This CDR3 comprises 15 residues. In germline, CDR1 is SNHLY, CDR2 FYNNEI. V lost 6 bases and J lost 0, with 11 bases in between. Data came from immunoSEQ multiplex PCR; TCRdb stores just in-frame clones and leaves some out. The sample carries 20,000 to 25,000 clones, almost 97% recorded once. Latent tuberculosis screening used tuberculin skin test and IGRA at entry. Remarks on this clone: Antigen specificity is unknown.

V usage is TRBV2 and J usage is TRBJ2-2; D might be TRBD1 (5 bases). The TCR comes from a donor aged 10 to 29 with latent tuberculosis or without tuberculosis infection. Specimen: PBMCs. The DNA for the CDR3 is TGTGCCAGCAGAGACAGCAGAACGAACACCGGGGAGCTGTTTTTT. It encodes CASRDSRTNTGELFF.